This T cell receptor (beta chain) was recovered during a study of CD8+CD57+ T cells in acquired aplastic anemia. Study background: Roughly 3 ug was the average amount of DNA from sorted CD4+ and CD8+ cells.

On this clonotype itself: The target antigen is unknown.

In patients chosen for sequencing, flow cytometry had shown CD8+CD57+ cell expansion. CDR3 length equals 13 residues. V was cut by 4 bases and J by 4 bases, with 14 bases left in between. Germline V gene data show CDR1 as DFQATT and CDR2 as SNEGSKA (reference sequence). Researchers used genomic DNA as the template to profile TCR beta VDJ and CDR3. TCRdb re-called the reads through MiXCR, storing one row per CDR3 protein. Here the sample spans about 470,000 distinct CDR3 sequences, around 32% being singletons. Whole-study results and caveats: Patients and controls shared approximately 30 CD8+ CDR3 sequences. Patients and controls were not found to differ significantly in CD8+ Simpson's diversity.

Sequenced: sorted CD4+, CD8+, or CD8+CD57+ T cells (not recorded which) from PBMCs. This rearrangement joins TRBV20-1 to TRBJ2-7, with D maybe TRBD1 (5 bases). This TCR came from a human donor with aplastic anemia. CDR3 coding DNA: TGCAGTGCTATACGACTCGACAGTTACGAGCAGTACTTC. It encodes CSAIRLDSYEQYF.